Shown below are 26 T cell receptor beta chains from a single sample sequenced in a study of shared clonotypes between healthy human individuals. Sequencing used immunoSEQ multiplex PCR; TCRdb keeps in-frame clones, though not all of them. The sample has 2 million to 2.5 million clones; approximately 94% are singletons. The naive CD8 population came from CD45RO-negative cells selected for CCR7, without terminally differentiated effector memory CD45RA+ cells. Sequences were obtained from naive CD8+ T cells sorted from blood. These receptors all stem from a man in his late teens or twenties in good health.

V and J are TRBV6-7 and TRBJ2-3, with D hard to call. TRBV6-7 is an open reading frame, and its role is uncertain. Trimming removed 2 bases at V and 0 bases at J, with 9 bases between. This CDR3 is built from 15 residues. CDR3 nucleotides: TGTGCCAGCAGTTACCTTACAACTAGCACAGATACGCAGTATTTT. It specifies CASSYLTTSTDTQYF.

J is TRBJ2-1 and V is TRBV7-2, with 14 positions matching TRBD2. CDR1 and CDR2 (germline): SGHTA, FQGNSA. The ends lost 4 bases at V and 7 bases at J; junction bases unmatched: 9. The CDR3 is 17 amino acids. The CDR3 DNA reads TGTGCCAGCAGCTCCCTCTCGAGACTAGCGGGGGGGAATGAGCAGTTCTTC. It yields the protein CASSSLSRLAGGNEQFF.

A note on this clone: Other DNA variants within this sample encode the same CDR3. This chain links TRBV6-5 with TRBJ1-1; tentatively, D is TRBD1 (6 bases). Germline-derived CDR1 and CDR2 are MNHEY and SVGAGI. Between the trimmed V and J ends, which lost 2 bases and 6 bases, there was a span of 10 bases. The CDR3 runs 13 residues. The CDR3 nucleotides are TGTGCCAGCAGTTACGGGGGGGGCCCTGAAGCTTTCTTT. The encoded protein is CASSYGGGPEAFF.

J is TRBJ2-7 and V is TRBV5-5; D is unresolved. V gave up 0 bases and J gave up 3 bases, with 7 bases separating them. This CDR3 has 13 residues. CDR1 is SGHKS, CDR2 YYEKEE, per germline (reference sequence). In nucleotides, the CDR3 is TGTGCCAGCAGCTTGGACGTGTACTACGAGCAGTACTTC. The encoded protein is CASSLDVYYEQYF.

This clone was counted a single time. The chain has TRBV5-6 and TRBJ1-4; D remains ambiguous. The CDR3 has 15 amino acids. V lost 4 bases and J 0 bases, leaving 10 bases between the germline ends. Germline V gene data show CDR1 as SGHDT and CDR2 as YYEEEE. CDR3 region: CASSTDFPTNEKLFF. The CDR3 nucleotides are TGTGCCAGCAGCACAGACTTTCCAACTAATGAAAAACTGTTTTTT. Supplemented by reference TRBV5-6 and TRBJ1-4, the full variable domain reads DAGVTQSPTHLIKTRGQQVTLRCSPKSGHDTVSWYQQALGQGPQFIFQYYEEEERQRGNFPDRFSGHQFPNYSSELNVNALLLGDSALYLCASSTDFPTNEKLFFGSGTQLSVL.

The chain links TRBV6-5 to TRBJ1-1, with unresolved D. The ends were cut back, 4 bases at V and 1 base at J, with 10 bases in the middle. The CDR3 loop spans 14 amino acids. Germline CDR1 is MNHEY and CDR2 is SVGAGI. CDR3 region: CASSSLEQNTEAFF. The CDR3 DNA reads TGTGCCAGCAGTTCCCTGGAGCAGAACACTGAAGCTTTCTTT.

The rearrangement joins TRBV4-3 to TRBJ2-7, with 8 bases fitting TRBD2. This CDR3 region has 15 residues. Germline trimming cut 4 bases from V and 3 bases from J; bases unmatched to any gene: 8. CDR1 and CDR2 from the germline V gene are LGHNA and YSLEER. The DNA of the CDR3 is TGCGCCAGCAGCCCTGGTTCGGCGGGGGGCTACGAGCAGTACTTC. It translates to CASSPGSAGGYEQYF.

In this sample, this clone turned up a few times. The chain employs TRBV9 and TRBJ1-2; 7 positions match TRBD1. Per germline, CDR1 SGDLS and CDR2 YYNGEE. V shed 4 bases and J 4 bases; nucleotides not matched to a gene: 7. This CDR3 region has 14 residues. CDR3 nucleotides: TGTGCCAGCAGCCCACCGGGACAGTCCTATGGCTACACCTTC. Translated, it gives CASSPPGQSYGYTF.

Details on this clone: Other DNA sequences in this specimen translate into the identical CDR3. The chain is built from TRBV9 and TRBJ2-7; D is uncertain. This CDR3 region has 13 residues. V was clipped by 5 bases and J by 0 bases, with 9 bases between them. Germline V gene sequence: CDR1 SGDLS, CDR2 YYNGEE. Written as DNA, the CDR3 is TGTGCCAGCAGTGTCGACGGCTCCTACGAGCAGTACTTC. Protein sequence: CASSVDGSYEQYF.

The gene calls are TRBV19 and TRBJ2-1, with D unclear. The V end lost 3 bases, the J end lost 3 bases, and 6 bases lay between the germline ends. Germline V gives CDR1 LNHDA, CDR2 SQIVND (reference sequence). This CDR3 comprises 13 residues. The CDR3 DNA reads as TGTGCCAGTAGTATTGACCACTACAATGAGCAGTTCTTC. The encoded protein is CASSIDHYNEQFF.

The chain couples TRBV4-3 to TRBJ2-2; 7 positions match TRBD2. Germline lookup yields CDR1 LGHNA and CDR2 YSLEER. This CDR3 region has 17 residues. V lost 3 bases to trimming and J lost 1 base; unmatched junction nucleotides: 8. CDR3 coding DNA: TGCGCCAGCAGCCATCTACTAGCGCTCGAGAACACCGGGGAGCTGTTTTTT. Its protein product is CASSHLLALENTGELFF.

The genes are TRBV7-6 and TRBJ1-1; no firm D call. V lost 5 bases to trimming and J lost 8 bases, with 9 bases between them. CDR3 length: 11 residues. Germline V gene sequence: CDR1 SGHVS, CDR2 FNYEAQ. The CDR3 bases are TGTGCCAGCAGCCCAGTAGGGGAAGCTTTCTTT. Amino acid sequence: CASSPVGEAFF.

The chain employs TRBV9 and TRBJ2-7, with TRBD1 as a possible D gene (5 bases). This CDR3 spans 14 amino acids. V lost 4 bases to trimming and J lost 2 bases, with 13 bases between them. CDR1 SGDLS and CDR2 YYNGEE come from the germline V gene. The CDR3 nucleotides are TGTGCCAGCAGCCCCCCGCAGGGCCCCTACGAGCAGTACTTC. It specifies CASSPPQGPYEQYF.

This CDR3 is CASSLAGNPDEQYF. In nucleotides, the CDR3 is TGTGCCAGCAGCTTAGCCGGCAACCCGGACGAGCAGTACTTC. V usage is TRBV7-9 and J usage is TRBJ2-7, with D hard to call. The length of the CDR3 is 14 residues. Trimming removed 0 bases from V and 5 bases from J, with 11 bases in between. CDR1 is SEHNR and CDR2 is FQNEAQ in the germline V gene (reference sequence).

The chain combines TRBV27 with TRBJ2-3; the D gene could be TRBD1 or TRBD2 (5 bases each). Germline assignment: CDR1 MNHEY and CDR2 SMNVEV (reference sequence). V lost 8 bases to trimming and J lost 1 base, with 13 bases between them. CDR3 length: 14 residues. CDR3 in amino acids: CASSGQMRTDTQYF. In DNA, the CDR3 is TGTGCCAGCTCGGGGCAGATGCGCACAGATACGCAGTATTTT.

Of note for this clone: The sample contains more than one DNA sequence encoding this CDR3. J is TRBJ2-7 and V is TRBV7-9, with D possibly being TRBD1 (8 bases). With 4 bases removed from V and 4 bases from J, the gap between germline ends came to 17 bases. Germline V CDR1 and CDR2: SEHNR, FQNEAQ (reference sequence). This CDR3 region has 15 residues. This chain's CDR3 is CASSSGGQGAYEQYF. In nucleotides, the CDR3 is TGTGCCAGCAGCTCGGGGGGCCAGGGGGCGTACGAGCAGTACTTC.

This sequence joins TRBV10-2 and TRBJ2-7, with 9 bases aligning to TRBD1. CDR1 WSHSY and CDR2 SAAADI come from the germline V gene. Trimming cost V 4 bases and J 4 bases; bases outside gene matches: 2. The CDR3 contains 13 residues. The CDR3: CASSGGQGYEQYF. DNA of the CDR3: TGCGCCAGCAGTGGGGGACAGGGATACGAGCAGTACTTC.

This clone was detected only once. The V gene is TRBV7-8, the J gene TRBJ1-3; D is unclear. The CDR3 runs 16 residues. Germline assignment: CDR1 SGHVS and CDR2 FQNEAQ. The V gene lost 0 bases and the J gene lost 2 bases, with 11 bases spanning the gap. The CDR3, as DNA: TGTGCCAGCAGCTTAGCCTATGAAGGAGCTGGAAACACCATATATTTT. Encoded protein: CASSLAYEGAGNTIYF.

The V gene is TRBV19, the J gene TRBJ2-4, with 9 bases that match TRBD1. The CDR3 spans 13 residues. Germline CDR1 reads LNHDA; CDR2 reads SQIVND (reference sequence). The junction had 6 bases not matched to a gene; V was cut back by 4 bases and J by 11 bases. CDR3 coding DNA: TGTGCCAGTAGTACCCGACAGGGGGACTTTCAGTACTTC. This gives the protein CASSTRQGDFQYF.

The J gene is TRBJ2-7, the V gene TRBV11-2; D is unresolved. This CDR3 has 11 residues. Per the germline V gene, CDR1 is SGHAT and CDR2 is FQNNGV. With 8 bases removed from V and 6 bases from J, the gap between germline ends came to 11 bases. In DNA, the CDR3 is TGTGCCAGCGCGGCGTCCCCCGAGCAGTACTTC. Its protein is CASAASPEQYF.

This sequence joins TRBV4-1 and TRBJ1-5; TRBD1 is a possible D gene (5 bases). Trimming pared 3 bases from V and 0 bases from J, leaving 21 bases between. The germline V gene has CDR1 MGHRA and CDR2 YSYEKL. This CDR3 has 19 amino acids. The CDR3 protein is CASSQGRFGTFYSNQPQHF. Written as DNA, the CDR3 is TGCGCCAGCAGCCAGGGCAGGTTCGGGACGTTTTATAGCAATCAGCCCCAGCATTTT.

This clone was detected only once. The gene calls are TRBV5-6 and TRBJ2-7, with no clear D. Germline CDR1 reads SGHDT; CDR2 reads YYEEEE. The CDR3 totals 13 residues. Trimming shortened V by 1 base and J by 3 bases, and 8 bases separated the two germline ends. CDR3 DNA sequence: TGTGCCAGCAGCTTGAATCCGGGCTACGAGCAGTACTTC. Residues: CASSLNPGYEQYF.

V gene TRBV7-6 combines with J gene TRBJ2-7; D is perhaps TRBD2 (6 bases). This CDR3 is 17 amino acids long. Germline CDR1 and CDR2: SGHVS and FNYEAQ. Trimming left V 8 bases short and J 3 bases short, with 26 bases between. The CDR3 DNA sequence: TGTGCCAGCCCCTTCCGGAACAGGAGAGTGGGGGGCTACGAGCAGTACTTC. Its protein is CASPFRNRRVGGYEQYF.

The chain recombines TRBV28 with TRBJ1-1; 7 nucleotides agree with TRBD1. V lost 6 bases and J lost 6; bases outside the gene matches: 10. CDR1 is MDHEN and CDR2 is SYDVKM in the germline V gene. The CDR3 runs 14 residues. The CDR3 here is CASSPRQGSAEAFF. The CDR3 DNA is TGTGCCAGCAGCCCCCGACAGGGCTCGGCTGAAGCTTTCTTT. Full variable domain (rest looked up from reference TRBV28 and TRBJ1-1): DVKVTQSSRYLVKRTGEKVFLECVQDMDHENMFWYRQDPGLGLRLIYFSYDVKMKEKGDIPEGYSVSREKKERFSLILESASTNQTSMYLCASSPRQGSAEAFFGQGTRLTVV.

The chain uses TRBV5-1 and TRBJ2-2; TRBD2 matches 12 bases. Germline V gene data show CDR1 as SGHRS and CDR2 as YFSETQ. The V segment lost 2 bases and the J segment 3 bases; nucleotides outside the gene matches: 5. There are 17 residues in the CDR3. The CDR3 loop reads CASSFASGRAHTGELFF. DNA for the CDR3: TGCGCCAGCAGCTTTGCTAGCGGGAGGGCCCACACCGGGGAGCTGTTTTTT.

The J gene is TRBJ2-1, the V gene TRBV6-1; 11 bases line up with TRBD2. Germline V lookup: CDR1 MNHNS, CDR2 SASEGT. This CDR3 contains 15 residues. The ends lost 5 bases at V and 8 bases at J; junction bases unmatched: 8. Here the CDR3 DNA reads TGTGCCAGCAGTAGCACTAGCGGGAGTCCGTATGAGCAGTTCTTC. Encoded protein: CASSSTSGSPYEQFF.